This TCR beta chain is from a study of vaccination effects on CD4 cells after COVID-19. In the study overall: Two doses of either BNT162b2 or mRNA-1273 were given to each participant.

Germline V gene lookup returns CDR1 KGHSH and CDR2 LQKENI. With 3 bases clipped from V and 4 bases from J, the junction kept 5 bases outside the gene matches. The CDR3 spans 15 residues. In the case of this clone: Its target is unknown.

Profiled with immunoSEQ multiplex PCR; TCRdb holds only in-frame clones, not every one. Of around 45,000 clones in the sample, about 80% were seen once. Before any sequencing was done, the ViraFEST assay used viral peptide pools to expand antigen-specific CD4+ T cells. Having been cultured for about 10 days, the cells underwent CD4+ T cell isolation. The study found no prior SARS-CoV-2 infection in the vaccine recipients, who tested negative for nucleocapsid antibodies. Cultures of under 2.5 million PBMC per well contained 9.5 to 10 IU/ml IL-2 plus 10 ug/ml peptides. Both day 3 and day 7 saw half the medium replaced with IL-2 medium.

The sequence derives from a human donor who received a COVID-19 vaccine. Sequenced material: CD4+ T cells from PBMCs cultured with SARS-CoV-2 spike peptides, taken before COVID-19 vaccination. This chain uses TRBV18 with TRBJ2-1; 8 bases are a match to TRBD2. As DNA, the CDR3 is TGTGCCAGCTCACCTGGACTAGCAATTTACAATGAGCAGTTCTTC. Translated: CASSPGLAIYNEQFF.